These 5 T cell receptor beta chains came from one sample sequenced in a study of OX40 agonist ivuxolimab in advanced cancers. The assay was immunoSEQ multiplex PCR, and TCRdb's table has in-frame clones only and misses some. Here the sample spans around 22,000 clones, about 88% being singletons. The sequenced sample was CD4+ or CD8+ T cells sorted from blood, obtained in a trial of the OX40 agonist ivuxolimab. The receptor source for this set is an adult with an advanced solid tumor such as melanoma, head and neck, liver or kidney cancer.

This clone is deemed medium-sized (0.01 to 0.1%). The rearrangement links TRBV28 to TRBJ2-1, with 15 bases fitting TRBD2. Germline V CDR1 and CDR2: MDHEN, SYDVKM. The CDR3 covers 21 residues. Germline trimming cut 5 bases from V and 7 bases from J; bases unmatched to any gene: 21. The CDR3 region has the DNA TGTGCCAGCAGTACCGTAAGGGCCGGACTAGCGGGAGGGTTAGGGCGGAATGAGCAGTTCTTC. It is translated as CASSTVRAGLAGGLGRNEQFF.

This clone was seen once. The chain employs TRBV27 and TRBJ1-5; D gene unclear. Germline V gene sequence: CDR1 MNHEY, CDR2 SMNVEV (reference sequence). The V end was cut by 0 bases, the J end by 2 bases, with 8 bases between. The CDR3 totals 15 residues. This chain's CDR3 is CASSLSQARNQPQHF. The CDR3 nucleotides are TGTGCCAGCAGTTTATCCCAGGCCCGCAATCAGCCCCAGCATTTT.

The CDR3 nucleotides read TGCGCCAGCAGCCAAGCGCAAACAGGGTATGAAGCTTTCTTT. This gives the protein CASSQAQTGYEAFF. V gene TRBV4-1 combines with J gene TRBJ1-1; D is possibly TRBD1 (6 bases). The CDR3 runs to 14 residues. The ends were cut back, 1 base at V and 7 bases at J, with 13 bases in the middle. Germline loops: CDR1 MGHRA, CDR2 YSYEKL.

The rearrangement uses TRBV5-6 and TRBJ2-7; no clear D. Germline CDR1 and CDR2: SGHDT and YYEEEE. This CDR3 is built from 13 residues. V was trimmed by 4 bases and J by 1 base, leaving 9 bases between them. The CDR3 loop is CASSAQESYEQYF. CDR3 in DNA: TGTGCCAGCAGCGCGCAGGAGTCCTACGAGCAGTACTTC.

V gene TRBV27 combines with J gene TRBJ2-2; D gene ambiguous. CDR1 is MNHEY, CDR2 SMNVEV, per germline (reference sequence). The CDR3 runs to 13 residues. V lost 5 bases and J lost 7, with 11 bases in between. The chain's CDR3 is CASSQGWIGELFF. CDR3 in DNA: TGTGCCAGCAGTCAAGGGTGGATCGGGGAGCTGTTTTTT.